This T cell receptor (beta chain) was obtained from a study of Ad26.COV2.S vaccination and SARS-CoV-2 variants. At the level of the study: Administration of Ad26.COV2.S was intramuscular, either once or twice 56 days apart.

Libraries were prepared by immunoSEQ multiplex PCR; TCRdb keeps only in-frame clonotypes and omits some of them. The sample carries hundreds of thousands of clones, around nine tenths recorded once. This clone was counted a single time. As yet, its antigen is unknown. The treatment: roughly 20 received Ad26.COV2.S at low or high dose, single or two shots; several received placebo; per-sample allocation not given. Samples came from day 63 after the first vaccine or placebo injection. Built on an Ad26 vector, the vaccine expressed Wuhan-strain SARS-CoV-2 spike. Overall study results and limits: People who got the vaccine had more spike-specific TCR breadth than people who got placebo.

This CDR3 comprises 13 residues. The germline gives CDR1 SQVTM, CDR2 ANQGSEA. J was trimmed by 1 base and V by 6 bases; bases with no gene match: 6. The sample here was peripheral blood, taken in a trial of Ad26.COV2.S vaccine versus placebo. This chain connects TRBV29-1 to TRBJ2-7; 7 nucleotides agree with TRBD1. The sequence derives from a person between 18 and 65 years old who received the Ad26.COV2.S COVID-19 vaccine or a placebo. CDR3 nucleotide sequence: TGCAGCGTCCTAAGGGACAGTTCCTACGAGCAGTACTTC. Translating it yields CSVLRDSSYEQYF.